The subject of this entry is one TCR beta chain. Its antigen is not known. This entry belongs to a study of regulatory T cells in long-lasting Graves disease. Study-level findings and limits: Newly diagnosed disease favored TRBV20-1 and TRBJ2-1 over persistent disease.

Library construction for TCR beta used iRepertoire HTBI primers and Arm-PCR of CDR3 regions. TCRdb redid the calling of the multiplex PCR reads with MiXCR, one entry per CDR3 protein. The data contain 350,000 to 550,000 distinct CDR3 sequences, 16% of them singletons. The time point was: newly diagnosed GD, antithyroid drugs for less than 3 months. The TCR library was prepared using RNA isolated from PBMCs. Patients of an endocrinology department in Xi'an, China, were included. The CDR3 covers 19 residues. Per germline, CDR1 MGHRA and CDR2 YSYEKL. Deletions cut 1 base from V and 5 bases from J, with 24 bases between. The data also belong to a second study, concerning T cells in Graves' hyperthyroidism and ophthalmopathy. From that report: Uncontrolled infection, other autoimmune disease, pregnancy and lactation each barred patients from inclusion. Used for diagnoses were clinical symptoms, serum thyroxine and TRAb, thyroid ultrasound and orbital computed tomography.

The J gene is TRBJ1-5, the V gene TRBV4-1; D ambiguous. Sequenced material: peripheral blood mononuclear cells (PBMCs), taken at new diagnosis, from a patient treated with antithyroid drugs. This clonotype was obtained from a woman aged 18-29 years with Graves disease. CDR3 DNA: TGCGCCAGCAGCCAAGGGCTCTTACGAAGAAGCGGTGTTGATCAGCCCCAGCATTTT. This translates into CASSQGLLRRSGVDQPQHF.